The 12 T cell receptor beta chains below were found in one sample sequenced in a study of immune heterogeneity within non-small cell lung tumors. Amplification of TCR beta CDR3 was performed by multiplex PCR with 32 V and 13 J primers. TCRdb redid the calling of the multiplex PCR reads with MiXCR, one entry per CDR3 protein. The data hold about 10,000 distinct CDR3 sequences, with less than 20% observed a single time. Bulk tumor genomic DNA (approximately 600 ng per sample) served as template. Primary tumors were biopsied several times each, far apart, intraoperatively. Samples came from untreated patients having curative surgery for newly diagnosed non-small cell lung cancer. The sequenced sample was lung tumor tissue. The receptors shown here come from a man in his forties with non-small cell lung cancer.

The CDR3 region has the DNA TGTGCCAGCAGCTCCGAGTACGTCGCGGATCAAGAGACCCAGTACTTC. Translation: CASSSEYVADQETQYF. The rearrangement links TRBV6-5 to TRBJ2-5; D remains unclear. With 6 bases removed from V and 2 bases from J, the gap between germline ends came to 19 bases. CDR3 size: 16 residues. Germline-derived CDR1 and CDR2 are MNHEY and SVGAGI.

By share, this clonotype ranks as medium-sized (0.01 to 0.1%). J is TRBJ1-5 and V is TRBV6-1; D unclear. The germline V gene encodes CDR1 MNHNS and CDR2 SASEGT. The CDR3 contains 13 residues. The V end was cut by 6 bases, the J end by 4 bases, with 10 bases between. The CDR3 is CASRMAGNQPQHF. CDR3 bases: TGTGCCAGCAGGATGGCTGGAAATCAGCCCCAGCATTTT.

The sample holds many counts of this clonotype. The gene calls are TRBV4-1 and TRBJ1-1; D gene ambiguous. Germline V gene lookup returns CDR1 MGHRA and CDR2 YSYEKL. The ends were cut back, 1 base at V and 7 bases at J, with 16 bases in the middle. The CDR3 extends over 15 amino acids. CDR3 amino acids: CASSQVMGTSYEAFF. In nucleotides, the CDR3 is TGCGCCAGCAGCCAAGTAATGGGCACTTCTTATGAAGCTTTCTTT.

Judged by abundance, this clonotype is medium-sized. The CDR3 nucleotides are TGTGCCAGCAGTTACTCCACAGGGAGCGCTAACTATGGCTACACCTTC. Its protein product is CASSYSTGSANYGYTF. The J gene is TRBJ1-2, the V gene TRBV6-5; TRBD1 might be the D (6 bases). V dropped 0 bases and J dropped 0 bases, with 11 bases sitting between them. This CDR3 contains 16 residues. Germline-derived CDR1 and CDR2 are MNHEY and SVGAGI.

The table lists this clonotype with a few counts. A much larger clone lies one base from this, so it may be a read error. V is TRBV19 and J is TRBJ2-5; D might be TRBD1 or TRBD2, each matching 5 bases. Germline CDR1 is LNHDA and CDR2 is SQIVND (reference sequence). The V gene lost 5 bases and the J gene lost 5 bases, with 18 bases spanning the gap. The CDR3 loop spans 15 amino acids. This CDR3 reads CASSDSGRVAETQYF. CDR3 in DNA: TGTGCCAGTAGTGACTCGGGACGGGTGGCGGAGACCCAGTACTTC.

By share of the sample, this clonotype is medium-sized. J is TRBJ2-7 and V is TRBV11-2, with a possible D match to TRBD2 (6 bases). This CDR3 has 13 amino acids. V shed 5 bases and J shed 3 bases, with 11 bases lying between them. CDR1 is SGHAT and CDR2 is FQNNGV in the germline V gene. CDR3 sequence: CASSLGEDYEQYF. The CDR3 nucleotides read TGTGCCAGCAGCCTTGGGGAGGACTACGAGCAGTACTTC. The full variable domain, with the rest looked up from reference TRBV11-2 and TRBJ2-7, is EAGVAQSPRYKIIEKRQSVAFWCNPISGHATLYWYQQILGQGPKLLIQFQNNGVVDDSQLPKDRFSAERLKGVDSTLKIQPAKLEDSAVYLCASSLGEDYEQYFGPGTRLTVT.

This clonotype has ten or more counts. V and J are TRBV20-1 and TRBJ2-3; 8 bases map to TRBD2. Unmatched junction bases numbered 16, after V lost 6 bases and J lost 2 bases. The CDR3 runs to 17 residues. The germline V gene has CDR1 DFQATT and CDR2 SNEGSKA (reference sequence). CDR3 sequence (DNA): TGCAGTGCCGAGGGGCCAGCGGGAGCATGGATCACAGATACGCAGTATTTT. Protein: CSAEGPAGAWITDTQYF.

Notes on this clonotype: Here the CDR3 omits its conserved ending phenylalanine or tryptophan, so a read error is the likely source. The DNA is left out, because the CDR3 cannot be placed on it with certainty; the CDR3 is given as TCRdb lists it. This chain connects TRBV20-1 to TRBJ2-3; whether TRBD1, the table's D call, matches the DNA was not checked. CDR1 DFQATT and CDR2 SNEGSKA come from the germline V gene (reference sequence). The CDR3 contains 14 residues when both ends are counted. The CDR3 loop reads CSASQGAGEQYFGP.

At least ten counts were recorded for this clonotype. The chain combines TRBV20-1 with TRBJ2-5; 13 bases match TRBD2. The J segment lost 5 bases and the V segment lost 6 bases, leaving 3 bases of the junction unmatched. The length of the CDR3 is 13 residues. Germline V gives CDR1 DFQATT, CDR2 SNEGSKA (reference sequence). The CDR3 here is CSAPTSGRETQYF. The CDR3 DNA is TGCAGTGCGCCGACTAGCGGGAGGGAGACCCAGTACTTC.

By share, this clonotype ranks as medium-sized. The chain couples TRBV20-1 to TRBJ2-1; TRBD1 aligns across 7 bases. Germline values: CDR1 DFQATT, CDR2 SNEGSKA (reference sequence). The CDR3 runs 11 residues. Losses at the gene ends were 7 bases for V and 8 bases for J; bases not matched to a gene: 5. The CDR3 sequence is CSERGQDEQFF. The CDR3 DNA reads as TGCAGTGAGAGGGGGCAGGATGAGCAGTTCTTC.

This sequence joins TRBV27 and TRBJ2-7; D perhaps matches TRBD1 (6 bases). The germline V gene encodes CDR1 MNHEY and CDR2 SMNVEV (reference sequence). Trimming pared 5 bases from V and 2 bases from J, leaving 7 bases between. The CDR3 contains 12 residues. The CDR3, as DNA: TGTGCCAGCAGTAACAGGGCCTACGAGCAGTACTTC. This translates into CASSNRAYEQYF.

This clonotype qualifies as medium-sized (0.01 to 0.1%). J is TRBJ1-2 and V is TRBV6-1; possibly TRBD1 for D (6 bases). The V gene lost 9 bases and the J gene lost 0 bases, with 8 bases spanning the gap. Germline V gene lookup returns CDR1 MNHNS and CDR2 SASEGT. The CDR3 loop spans 12 amino acids. The CDR3 DNA reads as TGTGCCAGAGGGGGTCCTAACTATGGCTACACCTTC. This translates into CARGGPNYGYTF.